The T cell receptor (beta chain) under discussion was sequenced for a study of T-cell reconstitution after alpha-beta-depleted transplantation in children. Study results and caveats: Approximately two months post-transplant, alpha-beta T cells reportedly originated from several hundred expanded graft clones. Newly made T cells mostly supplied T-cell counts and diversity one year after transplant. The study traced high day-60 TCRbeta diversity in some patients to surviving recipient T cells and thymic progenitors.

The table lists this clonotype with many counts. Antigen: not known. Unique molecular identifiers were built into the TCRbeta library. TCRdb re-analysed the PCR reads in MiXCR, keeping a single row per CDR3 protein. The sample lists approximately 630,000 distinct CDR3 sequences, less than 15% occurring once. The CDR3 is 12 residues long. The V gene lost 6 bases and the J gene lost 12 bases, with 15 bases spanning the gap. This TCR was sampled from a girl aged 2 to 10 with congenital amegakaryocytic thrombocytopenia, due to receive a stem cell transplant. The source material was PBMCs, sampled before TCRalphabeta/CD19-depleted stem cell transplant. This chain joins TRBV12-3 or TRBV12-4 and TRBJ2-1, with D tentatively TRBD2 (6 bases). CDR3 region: CASRGGGIGQFF. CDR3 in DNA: TGTGCCAGCAGGGGAGGAGGGATTGGGCAGTTCTTC.